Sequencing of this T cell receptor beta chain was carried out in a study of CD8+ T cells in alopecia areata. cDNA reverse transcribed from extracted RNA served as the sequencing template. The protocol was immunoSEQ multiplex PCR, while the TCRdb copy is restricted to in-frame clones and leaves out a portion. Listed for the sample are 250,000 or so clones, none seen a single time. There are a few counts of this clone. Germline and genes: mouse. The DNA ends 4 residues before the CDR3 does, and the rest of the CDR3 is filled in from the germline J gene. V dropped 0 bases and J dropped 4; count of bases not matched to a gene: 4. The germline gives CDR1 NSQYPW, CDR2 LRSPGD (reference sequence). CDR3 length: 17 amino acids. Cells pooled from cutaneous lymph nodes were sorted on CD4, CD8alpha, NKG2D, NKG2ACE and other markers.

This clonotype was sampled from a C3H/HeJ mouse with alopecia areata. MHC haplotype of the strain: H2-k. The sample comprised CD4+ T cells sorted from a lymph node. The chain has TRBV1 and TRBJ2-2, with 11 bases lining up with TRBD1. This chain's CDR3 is CTCSADGDRGTTGQLYF. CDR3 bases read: TGCACCTGCAGTGCAGATGGGGACAGGGGGACCACCGGG.